This note documents a single T cell receptor (beta chain) sequence. The data are from a study of OX40 agonist ivuxolimab in advanced cancers. Sequenced by immunoSEQ multiplex PCR; TCRdb stores in-frame clones only, minus some. The data show 100,000 to 120,000 clones, approximately 90% seen once. This CDR3 region has 14 residues. In germline, CDR1 is MNHNY, CDR2 SVGAGI (reference sequence). With 4 bases removed from V and 1 base from J, the gap between germline ends came to 10 bases. This TCR was sampled from an adult with an advanced solid tumor such as melanoma, head and neck, liver or kidney cancer. The chain employs TRBV6-6 and TRBJ1-1; D not certain. This specimen was CD4+ or CD8+ T cells sorted from blood, taken in a trial of the OX40 agonist ivuxolimab. The CDR3 loop is CASSSTAGNTEAFF. CDR3 sequence (DNA): TGTGCCAGCAGTTCCACCGCGGGGAACACTGAAGCTTTCTTT.